Listed here are 18 T cell receptor beta chains from one sample, sequenced in a study of cytomegalovirus exposure and HLA in healthy donors (dated 2017 in TCRdb). Receptor amplification or capture employed the immunoSEQ multiplex PCR assay. A mixture of 60 forward primers for TCR Vbeta segments and 13 reverse primers for TCR Jbeta segments was used in the multiplex PCR. TCRdb took over this immuneACCESS table, retaining in-frame rearrangements with V and J assigned. Such tables are incomplete; in checked studies, under half of the missing clones stem from an unresolved V gene, and the remainder is unexplained. The sample records approximately 140,000 clones, over 70% of which are singletons. The ten biggest clones cover approximately 0.9% of the sample. Sequencing was carried out using PBMCs. The receptors originated from a man between 18 and 29 years old in good health and CMV-seronegative.

The chain recombines TRBV18 with TRBJ1-2; 7 nucleotides match TRBD1. Trimming took 6 bases from V and 5 from J; bases not matched to a gene: 9. Looked up from germline, CDR1 is KGHSH and CDR2 is LQKENI. The CDR3 runs 14 residues. As DNA, the CDR3 is TGTGCCAGCTCCCCTCGGGACAGCGATTATGGCTACACCTTC. This translates into CASSPRDSDYGYTF.

The V and J genes are TRBV4-1 and TRBJ2-5, with 7 positions matching TRBD1. The end of the DNA aligns better with TRBJ2-7, so the J call may be wrong. The CDR3 is made up of 13 amino acids. Germline-derived CDR1 and CDR2 are MGHRA and YSYEKL. CDR3 nucleotides: TGCGCCAGCCGAGGACAGGAGTCCTACGAGCAGTACTTC. It yields the protein CASRGQESYEQYF.

This chain joins TRBV30 and TRBJ2-3; 7 bases line up with TRBD1. Unmatched junction bases numbered 8, after V lost 3 bases and J lost 2 bases. The germline V gene has CDR1 GTSNPN and CDR2 SVGIG (reference sequence). The CDR3 length is 15 residues. The CDR3 is CAWSLRDSYTDTQYF. DNA for the CDR3: TGTGCCTGGAGCCTACGGGACAGCTACACAGATACGCAGTATTTT.

The chain recombines TRBV19 with TRBJ2-3, with 9 positions matching TRBD2. Germline V CDR1 and CDR2: LNHDA, SQIVND (reference sequence). Germline trimming cut 5 bases from V and 7 bases from J; bases unmatched to any gene: 4. The CDR3 spans 13 residues. CDR3 sequence (DNA): TGTGCCAGTAGTCCTGGACTAGCGTATACGCAGTATTTT. Protein sequence: CASSPGLAYTQYF. The full variable domain, completed using reference TRBV19 and TRBJ2-3, is DGGITQSPKYLFRKEGQNVTLSCEQNLNHDAMYWYRQDPGQGLRLIYYSQIVNDFQKGDIAEGYSVSREKKESFPLTVTSAQKNPTAFYLCASSPGLAYTQYFGPGTRLTVL.

The J gene is TRBJ1-1, the V gene TRBV5-1; a possible D gene is TRBD1 (6 bases). The CDR3 has 17 amino acids. CDR1 SGHRS and CDR2 YFSETQ come from the germline V gene. V dropped 4 bases and J dropped 4 bases, with 23 bases sitting between them. For the CDR3, the DNA is TGCGCCAGCAGCCATAATCCCCGGGGGGGGCGCATCACTGAAGCTTTCTTT. This gives the protein CASSHNPRGGRITEAFF. The variable domain in full, completed from reference TRBV5-1 and TRBJ1-1, reads KAGVTQTPRYLIKTRGQQVTLSCSPISGHRSVSWYQQTPGQGLQFLFEYFSETQRNKGNFPGRFSGRQFSNSRSEMNVSTLELGDSALYLCASSHNPRGGRITEAFFGQGTRLTVV.

The rearrangement joins TRBV11-2 to TRBJ2-7, with 7 bases fitting TRBD2. Germline V gives CDR1 SGHAT, CDR2 FQNNGV. The V and J ends lost 1 base and 3 bases, in that order; junction bases with no gene match: 3. This CDR3 region has 14 residues. In DNA form, the CDR3 reads TGTGCCAGCAGCTTAGGACTAGCTGGCTACGAGCAGTACTTC. The encoded protein is CASSLGLAGYEQYF.

The rearrangement joins TRBV4-3 to TRBJ2-7; possibly TRBD1 for D (6 bases). V was trimmed by 1 base and J by 3 bases, leaving 13 bases between them. Germline V CDR1 and CDR2: LGHNA, YSLEER. The CDR3 runs to 15 residues. In nucleotides, the CDR3 is TGCGCCAGCAGCCAAGGGACAGATACAGTCTACGAGCAGTACTTC. It yields the protein CASSQGTDTVYEQYF.

The chain joins TRBV18 to TRBJ1-1, with a tentative D call TRBD1 (5 bases). V was trimmed by 3 bases and J by 1 base, leaving 15 bases between them. In germline, CDR1 is KGHSH, CDR2 LQKENI. CDR3 length: 16 amino acids. Here the CDR3 DNA reads TGTGCCAGCTCACCGGGGGGGGGACGGAGGAACACTGAAGCTTTCTTT. This encodes CASSPGGGRRNTEAFF.

This chain uses TRBV13 with TRBJ2-7; 8 nucleotides match TRBD1. This CDR3 comprises 15 residues. With 5 bases clipped from V and 2 bases from J, the junction kept 8 bases outside the gene matches. The germline V gene has CDR1 PRHDT and CDR2 FYEKMQ (reference sequence). The CDR3 sequence is CASSPPTGDPYEQYF. The CDR3 region has the DNA TGTGCCAGCAGCCCCCCGACAGGGGACCCCTACGAGCAGTACTTC.

J is TRBJ2-2 and V is TRBV29-1; D might be TRBD2 (5 bases). The V gene's germline CDR1 is SQVTM and CDR2 ANQGSEA. Trimming stripped 0 bases from V and 6 bases from J, with 17 bases between. The CDR3 extends over 16 amino acids. Here the CDR3 reads CSVEDHSSGGSGELFF. CDR3 nucleotides: TGCAGCGTTGAAGATCACAGTTCAGGCGGGTCCGGGGAGCTGTTTTTT.

The chain uses TRBV18 and TRBJ2-5, with D hard to call. Germline V lookup: CDR1 KGHSH, CDR2 LQKENI. CDR3 size: 13 residues. V was shortened by 2 bases and J by 1 base, with 5 bases between the two germline ends. The CDR3 DNA follows: TGTGCCAGCTCACCAACGGGCCAAGAGACCCAGTACTTC. This translates into CASSPTGQETQYF.

The chain joins TRBV7-8 to TRBJ1-1; the D is unclear. This CDR3 is 13 amino acids long. CDR1 is SGHVS and CDR2 is FQNEAQ in the germline V gene. Trimming cost V 6 bases and J 1 base, with 9 bases left between them. The CDR3 spells CASRQMWNTEAFF. CDR3 coding DNA: TGTGCCAGCAGACAAATGTGGAACACTGAAGCTTTCTTT.

Concerning this clone itself: The sample carries other DNA sequences with the same CDR3. The chain joins TRBV5-5 to TRBJ2-7; possible D gene TRBD1, 5 bases. The germline CDR1 and CDR2 sequences are SGHKS and YYEKEE (reference sequence). The CDR3 sequence is 14 residues long. Trimming shortened V by 0 bases and J by 1 base, and 8 bases separated the two germline ends. The CDR3 region has the DNA TGTGCCAGCAGCTTGGGTCAGGGATCCTACGAGCAGTACTTC. Translating it yields CASSLGQGSYEQYF. Full variable domain (rest looked up from reference TRBV5-5 and TRBJ2-7): DAGVTQSPTHLIKTRGQQVTLRCSPISGHKSVSWYQQVLGQGPQFIFQYYEKEERGRGNFPDRFSARQFPNYSSELNVNALLLGDSALYLCASSLGQGSYEQYFGPGTRLTVT.

The chain uses TRBV7-9 and TRBJ2-3; no firm D call. Trimming cost V 4 bases and J 7 bases, with 9 bases left between them. The CDR3 is 12 residues long. The germline V gene has CDR1 SEHNR and CDR2 FQNEAQ (reference sequence). The CDR3 here is CASSSQANTQYF. The DNA of the CDR3 is TGTGCCAGCAGCTCCCAAGCAAATACGCAGTATTTT. Full variable domain (outside the CDR3, taken from reference TRBV7-9 and TRBJ2-3): DTGVSQNPRHKITKRGQNVTFRCDPISEHNRLYWYRQTLGQGPEFLTYFQNEAQLEKSRLLSDRFSAERPKGSFSTLEIQRTEQGDSAMYLCASSSQANTQYFGPGTRLTVL.

V is TRBV9 and J is TRBJ1-1, with 11 bases aligning to TRBD1. Germline V gene data show CDR1 as SGDLS and CDR2 as YYNGEE. Germline trimming cut 3 bases from V and 4 bases from J; bases unmatched to any gene: 2. The CDR3 is 14 amino acids. This CDR3 is CASSGGTGGTEAFF. The CDR3 coding sequence is TGTGCCAGCAGCGGAGGGACAGGGGGCACTGAAGCTTTCTTT.

CDR3 DNA sequence: TGTGCCAGCAGTGTGGGGACAGGCCCAGCTCTGCTCAACTATGGCTACACCTTC. It codes for CASSVGTGPALLNYGYTF. The chain uses TRBV2 and TRBJ1-2; the match to TRBD1 covers 8 bases. V lost 4 bases, J lost 2 bases, and 15 bases stayed unmatched. The CDR3 contains 18 residues. The germline gives CDR1 SNHLY, CDR2 FYNNEI.

The chain carries TRBV20-1 and TRBJ2-5, with D tentatively TRBD2 (5 bases). CDR3 size: 10 residues. V was pared by 4 bases and J by 5 bases, with 5 bases between. Germline V lookup: CDR1 DFQATT, CDR2 SNEGSKA (reference sequence). The CDR3 sequence is CSATGETQYF. CDR3 DNA: TGCAGTGCTACGGGGGAGACCCAGTACTTC.

The CDR3 region is CTSSHGSGEGPGELFF. The CDR3 region has the DNA TGCACCAGCAGCCACGGCAGCGGGGAAGGCCCCGGGGAGCTGTTTTTT. This sequence joins TRBV1 and TRBJ2-2; the table's D call of TRBD2 was not tested on the DNA. TRBV1 is classified as a pseudogene. This CDR3 region has 16 residues.